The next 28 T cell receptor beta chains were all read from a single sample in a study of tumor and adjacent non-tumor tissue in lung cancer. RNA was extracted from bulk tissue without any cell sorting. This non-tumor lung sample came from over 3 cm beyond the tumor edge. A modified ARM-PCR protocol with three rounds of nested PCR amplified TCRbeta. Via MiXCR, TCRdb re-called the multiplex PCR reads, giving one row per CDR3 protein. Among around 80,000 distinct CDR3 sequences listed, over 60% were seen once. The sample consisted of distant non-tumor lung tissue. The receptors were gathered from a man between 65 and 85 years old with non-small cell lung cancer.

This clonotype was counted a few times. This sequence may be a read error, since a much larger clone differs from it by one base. The CDR3 bases are TGTGTCAGCAGCCTAGGACAGAACACTGAAGCTTTCTTT. As protein: CVSSLGQNTEAFF. This chain links TRBV11-1 with TRBJ1-1; tentatively, D is TRBD1 (5 bases). In germline, CDR1 is SGHAT, CDR2 FQDESV (reference sequence). The CDR3 sequence is 13 residues long.

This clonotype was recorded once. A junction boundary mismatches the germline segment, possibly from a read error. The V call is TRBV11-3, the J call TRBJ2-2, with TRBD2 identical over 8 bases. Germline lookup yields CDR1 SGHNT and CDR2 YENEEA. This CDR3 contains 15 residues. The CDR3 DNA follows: TGTACCAGCAGCCGACTAGCGAGGAACACCGGGGAGCTGTTTTTT. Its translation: CTSSRLARNTGELFF.

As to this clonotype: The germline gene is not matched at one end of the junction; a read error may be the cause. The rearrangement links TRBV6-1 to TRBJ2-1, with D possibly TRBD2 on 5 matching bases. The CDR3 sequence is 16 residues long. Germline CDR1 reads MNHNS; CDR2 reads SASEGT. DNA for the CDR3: TGTGCCAGCAGTGAAGTTGGGGTGGAGGTTTACAGTGAGCAGTTTTTC. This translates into CASSEVGVEVYSEQFF.

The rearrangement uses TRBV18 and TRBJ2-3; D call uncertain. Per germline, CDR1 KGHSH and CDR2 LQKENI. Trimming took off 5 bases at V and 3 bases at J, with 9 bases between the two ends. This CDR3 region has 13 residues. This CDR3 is CASSVLETDTQYF. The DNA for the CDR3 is TGTGCCAGCTCAGTATTAGAGACAGATACGCAGTATTTT.

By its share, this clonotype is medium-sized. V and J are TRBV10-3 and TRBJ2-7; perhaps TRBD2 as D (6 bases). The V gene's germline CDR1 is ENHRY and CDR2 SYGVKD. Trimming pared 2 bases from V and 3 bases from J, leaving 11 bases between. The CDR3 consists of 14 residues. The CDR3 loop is CAISEKMGGYEQYF. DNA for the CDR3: TGTGCCATCAGTGAGAAGATGGGAGGCTACGAGCAGTACTTC.

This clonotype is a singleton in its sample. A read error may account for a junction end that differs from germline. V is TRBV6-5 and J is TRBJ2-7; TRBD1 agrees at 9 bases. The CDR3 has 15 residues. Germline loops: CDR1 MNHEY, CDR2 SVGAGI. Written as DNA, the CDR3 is TGTGTCAGCAGCGTAGAACAGGGGGCTGGGAGTGAGCAGTACTTC. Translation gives CVSSVEQGAGSEQYF.

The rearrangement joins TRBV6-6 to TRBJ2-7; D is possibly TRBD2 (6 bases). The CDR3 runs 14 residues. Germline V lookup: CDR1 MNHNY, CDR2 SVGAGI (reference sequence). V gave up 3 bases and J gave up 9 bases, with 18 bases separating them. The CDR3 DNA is TGTGCCAGCAGTTATGGCAGGGAGGACGCCGGGCAGTACTTC. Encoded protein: CASSYGREDAGQYF.

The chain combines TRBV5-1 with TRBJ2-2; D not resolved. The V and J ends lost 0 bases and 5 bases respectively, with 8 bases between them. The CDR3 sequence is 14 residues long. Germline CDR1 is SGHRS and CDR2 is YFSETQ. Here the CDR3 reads CASSLGELTGELFF. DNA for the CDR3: TGCGCCAGCAGCTTGGGAGAGCTGACCGGGGAGCTGTTTTTT.

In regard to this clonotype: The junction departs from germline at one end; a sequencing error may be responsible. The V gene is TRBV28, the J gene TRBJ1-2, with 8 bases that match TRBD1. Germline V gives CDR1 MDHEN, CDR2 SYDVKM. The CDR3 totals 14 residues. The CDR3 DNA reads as TGTGCCAGCAGTACAGGGGGTGGTAACTATGGCTACATCTTC. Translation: CASSTGGGNYGYIF.

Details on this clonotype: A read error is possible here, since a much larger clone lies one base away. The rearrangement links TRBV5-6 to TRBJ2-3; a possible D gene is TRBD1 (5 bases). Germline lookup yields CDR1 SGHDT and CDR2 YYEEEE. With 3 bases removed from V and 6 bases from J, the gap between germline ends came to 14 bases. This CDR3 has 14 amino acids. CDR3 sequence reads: CASSSKQDGDTQYF. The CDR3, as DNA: TGTGCCAGCAGCTCCAAACAGGACGGGGATACGCAGTATTTT.

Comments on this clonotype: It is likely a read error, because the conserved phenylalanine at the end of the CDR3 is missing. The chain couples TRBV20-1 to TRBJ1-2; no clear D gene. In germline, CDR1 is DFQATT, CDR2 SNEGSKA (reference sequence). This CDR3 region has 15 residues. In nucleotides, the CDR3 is TGCAGTGCTAGACTTCCTTCCGACGAAGGCTATGGATACACCTTG. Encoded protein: CSARLPSDEGYGYTL.

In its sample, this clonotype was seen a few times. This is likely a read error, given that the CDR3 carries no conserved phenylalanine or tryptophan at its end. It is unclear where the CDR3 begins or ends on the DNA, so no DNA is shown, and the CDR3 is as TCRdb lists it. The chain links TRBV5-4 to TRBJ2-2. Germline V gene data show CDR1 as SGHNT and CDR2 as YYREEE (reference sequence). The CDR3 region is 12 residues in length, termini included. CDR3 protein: CASSSDTGELFY.

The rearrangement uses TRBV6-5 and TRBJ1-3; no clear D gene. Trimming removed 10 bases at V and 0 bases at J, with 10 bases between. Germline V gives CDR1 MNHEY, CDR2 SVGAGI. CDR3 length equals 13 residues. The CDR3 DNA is TGTGCCACTAGACTGGACTCTGGAAACACCATATATTTT. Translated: CATRLDSGNTIYF.

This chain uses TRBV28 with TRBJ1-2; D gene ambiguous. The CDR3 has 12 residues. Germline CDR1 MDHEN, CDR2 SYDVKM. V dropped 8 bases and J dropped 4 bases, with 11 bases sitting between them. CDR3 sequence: CASSVQFYGYTF. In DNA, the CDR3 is TGTGCCAGCTCGGTCCAGTTCTATGGCTACACCTTC.

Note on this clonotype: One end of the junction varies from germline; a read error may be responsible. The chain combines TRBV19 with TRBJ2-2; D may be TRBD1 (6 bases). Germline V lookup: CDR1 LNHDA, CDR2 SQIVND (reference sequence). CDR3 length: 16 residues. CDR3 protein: CASKESLDRNTGEMFF. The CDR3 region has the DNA TGTGCCAGTAAAGAGAGCCTGGACAGAAACACCGGGGAGATGTTTTTT.

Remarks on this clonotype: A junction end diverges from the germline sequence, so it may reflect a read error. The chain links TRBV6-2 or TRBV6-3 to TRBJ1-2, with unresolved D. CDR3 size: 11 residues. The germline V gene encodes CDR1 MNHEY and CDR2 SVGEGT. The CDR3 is CVNSLSYGYAF. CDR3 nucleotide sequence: TGTGTCAACAGTCTCTCTTATGGCTACGCCTTC.

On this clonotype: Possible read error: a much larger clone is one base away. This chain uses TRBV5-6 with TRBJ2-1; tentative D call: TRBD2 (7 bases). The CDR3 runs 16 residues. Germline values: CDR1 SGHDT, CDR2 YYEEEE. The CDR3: CASSFLGGAPDNEQSF. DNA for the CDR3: TGTGCCAGCAGCTTCCTTGGGGGGGCCCCCGACAATGAGCAGTCCTTC.

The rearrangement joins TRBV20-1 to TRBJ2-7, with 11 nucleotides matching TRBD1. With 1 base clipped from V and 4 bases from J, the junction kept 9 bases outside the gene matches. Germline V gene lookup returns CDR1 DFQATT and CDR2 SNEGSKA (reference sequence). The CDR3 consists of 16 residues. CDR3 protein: CSARVFPGQGVYEQYF. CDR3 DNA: TGCAGTGCTAGAGTATTCCCGGGACAGGGGGTTTACGAGCAGTACTTC.

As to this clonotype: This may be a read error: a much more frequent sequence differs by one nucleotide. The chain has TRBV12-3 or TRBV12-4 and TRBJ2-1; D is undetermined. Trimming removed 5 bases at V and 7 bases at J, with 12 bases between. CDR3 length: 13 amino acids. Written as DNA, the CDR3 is TGTGCCAGCAGTCAATATAGTGTGAATGAGCAGTTCTTC. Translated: CASSQYSVNEQFF.

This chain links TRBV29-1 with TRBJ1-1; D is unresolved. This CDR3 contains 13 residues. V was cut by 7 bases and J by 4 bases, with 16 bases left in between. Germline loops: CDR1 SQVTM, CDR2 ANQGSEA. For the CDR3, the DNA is TGCAGCGGAAAAATGAGTCGCTTCACTGAAGCTTTCTTT. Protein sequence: CSGKMSRFTEAFF.

The CDR3 loop is CASTSESNEQFF. In nucleotides, the CDR3 is TGTGCCAGCACTTCAGAGAGCAATGAGCAGTTCTTC. The J gene is TRBJ2-1, the V gene TRBV6-5; no reliable D call. From germline, CDR1 is MNHEY and CDR2 SVGAGI. This CDR3 is built from 12 residues. Trimming pared 7 bases from V and 6 bases from J, leaving 10 bases between.

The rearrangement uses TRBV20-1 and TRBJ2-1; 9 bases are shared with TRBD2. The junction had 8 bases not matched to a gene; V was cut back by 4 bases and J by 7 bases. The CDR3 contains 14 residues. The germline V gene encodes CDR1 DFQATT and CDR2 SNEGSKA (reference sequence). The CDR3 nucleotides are TGCAGTGCTATAGAGCTAGCGGGACATAATGAGCAGTTCTTC. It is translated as CSAIELAGHNEQFF.

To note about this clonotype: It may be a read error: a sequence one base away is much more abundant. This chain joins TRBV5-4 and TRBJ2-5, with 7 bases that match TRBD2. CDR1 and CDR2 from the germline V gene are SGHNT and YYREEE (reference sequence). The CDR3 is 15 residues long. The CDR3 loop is CASNLAGVVGETQYF. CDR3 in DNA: TGTGCCAGCAACTTGGCGGGAGTTGTTGGGGAGACCCAGTACTTC. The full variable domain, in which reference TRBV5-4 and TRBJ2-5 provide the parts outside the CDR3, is ETGVTQSPTHLIKTRGQQVTLRCSSQSGHNTVSWYQQALGQGPQFIFQYYREEENGRGNFPPRFSGLQFPNYSSELNVNALELDDSALYLCASNLAGVVGETQYFGPGTRLLVL.

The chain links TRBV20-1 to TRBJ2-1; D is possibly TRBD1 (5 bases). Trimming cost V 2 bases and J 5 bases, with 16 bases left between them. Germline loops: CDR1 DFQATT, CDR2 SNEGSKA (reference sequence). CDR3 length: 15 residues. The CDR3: CSARISSMDNNEQFF. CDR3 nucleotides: TGCAGTGCTAGAATATCGAGCATGGACAACAATGAGCAGTTCTTC.

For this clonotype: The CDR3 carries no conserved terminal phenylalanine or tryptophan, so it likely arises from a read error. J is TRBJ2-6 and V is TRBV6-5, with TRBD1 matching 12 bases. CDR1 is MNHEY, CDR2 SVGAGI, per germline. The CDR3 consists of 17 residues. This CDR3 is CASSSGTGGPGANVLTI. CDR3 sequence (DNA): TGTGCGAGCAGTTCCGGGACAGGGGGCCCTGGGGCCAACGTCCTGACTATC.

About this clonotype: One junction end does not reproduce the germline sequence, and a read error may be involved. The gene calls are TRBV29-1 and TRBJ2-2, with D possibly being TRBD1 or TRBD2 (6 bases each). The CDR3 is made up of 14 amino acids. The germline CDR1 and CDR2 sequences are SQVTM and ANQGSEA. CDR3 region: CSADVEGGTGELFF. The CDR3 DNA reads TGCAGCGCTGACGTAGAGGGGGGCACCGGGGAGTTGTTTTTT.

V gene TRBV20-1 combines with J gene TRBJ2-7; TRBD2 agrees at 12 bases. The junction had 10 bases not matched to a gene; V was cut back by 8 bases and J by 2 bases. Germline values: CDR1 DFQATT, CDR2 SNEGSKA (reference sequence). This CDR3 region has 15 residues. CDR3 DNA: TGCAGTCTTAAAGAAGGACTAGCGGGAACCTACGAGCAGTACTTC. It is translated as CSLKEGLAGTYEQYF.

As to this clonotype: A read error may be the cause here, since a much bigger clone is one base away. The CDR3 sequence: CNARGTETQYF. CDR3 sequence (DNA): TGCAATGCTAGAGGCACGGAGACCCAGTACTTC. V usage is TRBV20-1 and J usage is TRBJ2-5; D is unresolved. The germline gives CDR1 DFQATT, CDR2 SNEGSKA (reference sequence). The CDR3 has 11 residues.